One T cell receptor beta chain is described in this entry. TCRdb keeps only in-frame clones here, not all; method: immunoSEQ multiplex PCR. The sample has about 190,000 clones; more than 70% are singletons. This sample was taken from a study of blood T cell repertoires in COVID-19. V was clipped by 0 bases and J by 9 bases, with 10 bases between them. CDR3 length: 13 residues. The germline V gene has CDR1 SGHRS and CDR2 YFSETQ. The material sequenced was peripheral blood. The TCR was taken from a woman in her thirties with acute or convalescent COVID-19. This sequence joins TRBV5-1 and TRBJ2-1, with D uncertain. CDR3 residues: CASSLAGEGEQFF. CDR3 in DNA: TGCGCCAGCAGCTTGGCCGGAGAAGGTGAGCAGTTCTTC.